This T cell receptor beta chain was sequenced during a study of radiation and T cells in renal cell carcinoma. This CDR3 region has 13 residues. V lost 3 bases and J lost 0, with 6 bases in between. Germline-derived CDR1 and CDR2 are MDHEN and SYDVKM. This sample's time point: baseline pretreatment blood. The treatment was: 15 Gy SBRT to primary tumor, nephrectomy 4 weeks later. This table comes from immunoSEQ multiplex PCR, and its TCRdb copy is limited to in-frame clones, with some not included. The repertoire includes 130,000 to 150,000 clones, roughly 88% of them detected once, and 12% sits in the top ten.

The sample consisted of blood, taken from a patient whose treatment included radiotherapy and nephrectomy. V is TRBV28 and J is TRBJ2-7; the D gene is possibly TRBD1 (6 bases). This receptor was taken from a woman aged 45 to 65 with renal cell carcinoma. The CDR3 region is CASSLDSSYEQYF. The CDR3 DNA reads TGTGCCAGCAGTTTGGACAGCTCCTACGAGCAGTACTTC.